These 20 T cell receptor beta chains were sequenced from one sample in a study of spatial heterogeneity in lung cancer. TCRdb re-derived calls from the 5' RACE reads in MiXCR, one entry per CDR3 protein. The sample lists about 120,000 distinct CDR3 sequences, over 9% occurring once. This sample's time point: blood at routine non-recurrence follow-up after resection. The authors sequenced whole RNA from tumor, nontumor lung or frozen PBMC without sorting. The specimen comprised PBMCs, sampled at follow-up. Receptors were obtained from a male donor with early-stage non-small cell lung cancer.

This clonotype has ten or more counts. The rearrangement links TRBV6-2 or TRBV6-3 to TRBJ2-1; the D is unclear. The V end was cut by 2 bases, the J end by 0 bases, with 8 bases between. The length of the CDR3 is 15 residues. CDR1 and CDR2 from the germline V gene are MNHEY and SVGEGT. The CDR3 loop reads CASSYRFGSYNEQFF. In DNA form, the CDR3 reads TGTGCCAGCAGTTACAGGTTTGGCTCCTACAATGAGCAGTTCTTC.

The chain employs TRBV18 and TRBJ2-1; unclear D gene. Trimming stripped 2 bases from V and 7 bases from J, with 3 bases between. The CDR3 has 11 amino acids. The V gene's germline CDR1 is KGHSH and CDR2 LQKENI. CDR3 DNA: TGTGCCAGCTCACCAGAGAATGAGCAGTTCTTC. It codes for CASSPENEQFF.

At least ten counts were recorded for this clonotype. The chain's CDR3 is CASSPRGSRSNQPQHF. The CDR3, as DNA: TGTGCCAGCAGCCCTCGAGGTTCTCGTAGCAATCAGCCCCAGCATTTT. The V call is TRBV2, the J call TRBJ1-5; D gene unclear. CDR1 SNHLY and CDR2 FYNNEI come from the germline V gene. The CDR3 is made up of 16 amino acids. V was trimmed by 6 bases and J by 0 bases, leaving 15 bases between them.

A few counts support this clonotype. This chain connects TRBV11-3 to TRBJ1-1; 7 bases line up with TRBD1. V shed 10 bases, J shed 2 bases, and the junction held 10 bases outside the gene matches. The CDR3 loop spans 14 amino acids. CDR1 is SGHNT and CDR2 is YENEEA in the germline V gene. CDR3 bases: TGTGCCACCACGACAGGGAACGGAAACACTGAAGCTTTCTTT. Translation: CATTTGNGNTEAFF.

At least ten counts were recorded for this clonotype. This rearrangement joins TRBV5-5 to TRBJ1-1, with a weak D call TRBD1 (6 bases). The CDR3 contains 16 residues. Germline CDR1 is SGHKS and CDR2 is YYEKEE (reference sequence). Trimming cost V 2 bases and J 4 bases, with 18 bases left between them. CDR3 loop: CASSLGSYRVGTEAFF. In nucleotides, the CDR3 is TGTGCCAGCAGCTTAGGCTCCTACAGGGTAGGCACTGAAGCTTTCTTT.

The V gene is TRBV11-1, the J gene TRBJ1-3; no reliable D call. This CDR3 has 15 amino acids. CDR1 is SGHAT, CDR2 FQDESV, per germline (reference sequence). V was trimmed by 5 bases and J by 0 bases, leaving 11 bases between them. The CDR3 region has the DNA TGTGCCAGCAGCCTCGCCAGGAGCTCTGGAAACACCATATATTTT. Translating gives CASSLARSSGNTIYF.

In this sample, this clonotype turned up many times. A read error may produce the germline difference seen at one junction end. The chain carries TRBV20-1 and TRBJ2-3; 11 bases agree with TRBD2. Germline V gives CDR1 DFQATT, CDR2 SNEGSKA (reference sequence). This CDR3 spans 15 amino acids. DNA for the CDR3: TGCAGTGCCCAGGGGCTAGCGGGGGGCACGGATACGCAGTATTTT. The encoded protein is CSAQGLAGGTDTQYF.

The sample holds many counts of this clonotype. The chain has TRBV29-1 and TRBJ2-5; TRBD2 matches 8 bases. V lost 4 bases to trimming and J lost 5 bases; unmatched junction nucleotides: 6. The V gene's germline CDR1 is SQVTM and CDR2 ANQGSEA. This CDR3 contains 13 residues. Written as DNA, the CDR3 is TGCAGCGTTGCAAAAAGCGGGGGTGAGACCCAGTACTTC. It codes for CSVAKSGGETQYF.

This chain uses TRBV7-3 with TRBJ1-6, with D possibly matching TRBD1 (5 bases). Germline CDR1 and CDR2: SGHTA and FQGTGA. This CDR3 is 15 amino acids long. V was trimmed by 4 bases and J by 5 bases, leaving 12 bases between them. This chain's CDR3 is CASSSGPGDNSPLHF. CDR3 nucleotide sequence: TGTGCCAGCAGCTCAGGGCCGGGGGATAATTCACCCCTCCACTTT.

In this sample, this clonotype turned up a few times. The chain has TRBV5-1 and TRBJ2-7; possible D gene TRBD2, 5 bases. The CDR3 runs 14 residues. The V gene's germline CDR1 is SGHRS and CDR2 YFSETQ. Between the trimmed V and J ends, which lost 4 bases and 1 base, there was a span of 12 bases. DNA of the CDR3: TGCGCCAGCAGCCCCCGGACTGATTCCTACGAGCAGTACTTC. Translation gives CASSPRTDSYEQYF.

In its sample, this clonotype was seen many times. The CDR3 DNA reads TGCGCCAGCAGCCAAGGAGTGTGGCGGGGGAGCAATGAGCAGTTCTTC. Protein: CASSQGVWRGSNEQFF. This chain connects TRBV4-1 to TRBJ2-1, with 7 nucleotides matching TRBD2. Germline V gives CDR1 MGHRA, CDR2 YSYEKL. The CDR3 has 16 residues. The trim removed 1 base at V and 6 bases at J, leaving 9 bases unmatched.

This clonotype was observed a few times. This rearrangement joins TRBV7-3 to TRBJ2-1; 9 nucleotides line up with TRBD1. The germline CDR1 and CDR2 sequences are SGHTA and FQGTGA. The CDR3 consists of 15 residues. Losses at the gene ends were 5 bases for V and 9 bases for J; bases not matched to a gene: 11. The CDR3 nucleotides read TGTGCCAGCAGCAGGAGCTCGGACAGGGGTAGTGAGCAGTTCTTC. As protein: CASSRSSDRGSEQFF.

The V call is TRBV7-3, the J call TRBJ1-1, with 9 bases aligning to TRBD1. CDR1 and CDR2 (germline): SGHTA, FQGTGA. The length of the CDR3 is 14 residues. Trimming at V came to 1 base and at J to 9 bases, leaving 6 bases not matched to a gene. The CDR3 coding sequence is TGTGCCAGCAGCTTAAACGGGGACAGGGAGAAAGCTTTCTTT. As protein: CASSLNGDREKAFF. The complete variable domain, with remaining parts taken from reference TRBV7-3 and TRBJ1-1, reads GAGVSQTPSNKVTEKGKYVELRCDPISGHTALYWYRQSLGQGPEFLIYFQGTGAADDSGLPNDRFFAVRPEGSVSTLKIQRTERGDSAVYLCASSLNGDREKAFFGQGTRLTVV.

This clonotype was detected a few times. The rearrangement uses TRBV12-3 or TRBV12-4 and TRBJ1-1; possibly TRBD1 for D (6 bases). This CDR3 is 13 amino acids long. V shed 5 bases and J shed 12 bases, with 19 bases lying between them. The CDR3 region has the DNA TGTGCCAGCAGTGAAACAGGGAGGCGCAGAACTTTCTTT. It codes for CASSETGRRRTFF.

The chain is built from TRBV20-1 and TRBJ2-5, with D uncertain. Germline CDR1 is DFQATT and CDR2 is SNEGSKA (reference sequence). The CDR3 spans 13 residues. Trimming cost V 0 bases and J 0 bases, with 5 bases left between them. CDR3 nucleotides: TGCAGTGCTAGAGACACGTACCAAGAGACCCAGTACTTC. Translation: CSARDTYQETQYF.

The rearrangement joins TRBV7-2 to TRBJ2-5, with D possibly TRBD2 on 6 matching bases. Trimming took off 5 bases at V and 5 bases at J, with 12 bases between the two ends. Per germline, CDR1 SGHTA and CDR2 FQGNSA. The CDR3 contains 13 residues. CDR3 coding DNA: TGTGCCAGCAGCCCCTGGGCGGGGGAGACCCAGTACTTC. Translating it yields CASSPWAGETQYF.

This clonotype turned up a few times. The rearrangement uses TRBV28 and TRBJ2-1, with D possibly TRBD2 on 5 matching bases. Germline lookup yields CDR1 MDHEN and CDR2 SYDVKM. V dropped 6 bases and J dropped 8 bases, with 23 bases sitting between them. The CDR3 totals 16 residues. CDR3 protein: CASSSLGANLRDEQFF. DNA of the CDR3: TGTGCCAGCAGCTCTCTGGGAGCGAACTTACGGGATGAGCAGTTCTTC.

This clonotype was observed a few times. This rearrangement joins TRBV5-1 to TRBJ1-4, with TRBD1 matching 8 bases. The CDR3 spans 14 residues. From germline, CDR1 is SGHRS and CDR2 YFSETQ. Trimming took 3 bases from V and 6 from J; bases not matched to a gene: 4. The CDR3 coding sequence is TGCGCCAGCAGCTCACAGGGGGAGCATGAAAAACTGTTTTTT. This translates into CASSSQGEHEKLFF.

A few counts support this clonotype. CDR3 sequence reads: CASLVSSGQWRSYEQYF. CDR3 in DNA: TGCGCCAGCCTTGTATCCTCGGGACAGTGGCGCTCCTACGAGCAGTACTTC. This chain connects TRBV23-1 to TRBJ2-7, with TRBD1 matching 7 bases. TRBV23-1 is an ORF, with its function uncertain. V was clipped by 8 bases and J by 0 bases; unmatched bases: 16. CDR3 length: 17 residues.

The rearrangement uses TRBV7-6 and TRBJ2-5, with D hard to call. The germline gives CDR1 SGHVS, CDR2 FNYEAQ. This CDR3 contains 12 residues. V was trimmed by 4 bases and J by 4 bases, leaving 7 bases between them. The CDR3 region has the DNA TGTGCCAGCAGCTCGATACTAGAGACCCAGTACTTC. It codes for CASSSILETQYF.